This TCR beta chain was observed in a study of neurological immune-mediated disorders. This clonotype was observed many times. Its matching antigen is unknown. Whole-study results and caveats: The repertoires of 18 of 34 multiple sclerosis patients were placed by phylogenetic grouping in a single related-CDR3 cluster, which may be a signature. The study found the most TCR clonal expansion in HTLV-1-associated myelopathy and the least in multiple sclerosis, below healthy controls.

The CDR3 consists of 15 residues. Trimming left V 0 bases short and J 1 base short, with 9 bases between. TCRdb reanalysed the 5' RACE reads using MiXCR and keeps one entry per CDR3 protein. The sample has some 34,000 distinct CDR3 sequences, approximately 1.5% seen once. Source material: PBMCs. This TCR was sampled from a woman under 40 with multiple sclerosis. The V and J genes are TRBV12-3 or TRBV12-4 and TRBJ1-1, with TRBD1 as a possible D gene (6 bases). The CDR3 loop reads CASSLAIQGNTEAFF. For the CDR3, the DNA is TGTGCCAGCAGTTTAGCGATACAGGGGAACACTGAAGCTTTCTTT.